This TCR beta chain derives from a study of beta chain features in type 1 diabetes. In this sample, this clone turned up a few times. The antigen remains unidentified. Expressed TCRB transcripts were sequenced because the entire RNA isolate underwent reverse transcription. Repertoires were generated with immunoSEQ multiplex PCR, while TCRdb's copy carries only in-frame clones and drops some. Of 350,000 to 450,000 clones listed, more than 13% are singletons. Broader study findings: In patients and controls equally, PCR might favor templates that are shorter.

Germline V CDR1 and CDR2: PRHDT, FYEKMQ (reference sequence). The ends were cut back, 0 bases at V and 5 bases at J, with 11 bases in the middle. This CDR3 is 15 amino acids long. Sequenced input: naive CD4+ T cells from blood. The chain employs TRBV13 and TRBJ2-1, with D maybe TRBD2 (5 bases). The receptor was isolated from a woman under 30 in good health. For the CDR3, the DNA is TGTGCCAGCAGCTTAGGACTAGGCACCCACAATGAGCAGTTCTTC. As protein: CASSLGLGTHNEQFF.